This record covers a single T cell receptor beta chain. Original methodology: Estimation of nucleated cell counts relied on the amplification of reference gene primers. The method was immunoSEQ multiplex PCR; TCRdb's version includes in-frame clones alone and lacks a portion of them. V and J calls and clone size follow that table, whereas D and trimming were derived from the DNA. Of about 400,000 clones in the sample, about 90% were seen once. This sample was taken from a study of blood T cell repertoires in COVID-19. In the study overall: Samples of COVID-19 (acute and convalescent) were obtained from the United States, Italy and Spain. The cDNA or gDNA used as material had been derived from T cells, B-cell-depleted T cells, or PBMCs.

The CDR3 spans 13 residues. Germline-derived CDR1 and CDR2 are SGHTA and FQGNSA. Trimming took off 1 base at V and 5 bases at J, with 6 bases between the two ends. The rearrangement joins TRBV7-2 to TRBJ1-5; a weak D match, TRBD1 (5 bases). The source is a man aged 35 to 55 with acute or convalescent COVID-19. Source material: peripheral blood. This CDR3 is CASSLGQHQPQHF. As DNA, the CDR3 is TGTGCCAGCAGCTTAGGACAGCATCAGCCCCAGCATTTT. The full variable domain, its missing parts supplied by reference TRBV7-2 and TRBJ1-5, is GAGVSQSPSNKVTEKGKDVELRCDPISGHTALYWYRQSLGQGLEFLIYFQGNSAPDKSGLPSDRFSAERTGGSVSTLTIQRTQQEDSAVYLCASSLGQHQPQHFGDGTRLSIL.